The T cell receptor (beta chain) under discussion was sequenced for a study of cytomegalovirus exposure and HLA in healthy donors. General study points: The listing of 150 to 200 TCR beta chains classed them as cytomegalovirus-associated. Rare TCR sequences predominated, though certain public TCRs were found in many donors. Most of the TCR beta V segments (in an earlier analysis) were productive either about 87% or about 30% of the time.

Amplification used 60 Vbeta primers and 13 Jbeta primers. Only in-frame clones appear in the TCRdb table, and some are missing; sequencing was by immunoSEQ multiplex PCR. The sample contains 170,000 or so clones, nearly 80% of which appear only once. The germline V gene has CDR1 MNHEY and CDR2 SVGAGI. Trimming at V came to 6 bases and at J to 5 bases, leaving 3 bases not matched to a gene. The CDR3 loop spans 12 amino acids. To note about this clone: The antigen remains undetermined.

The sequence was collected from a woman between 35 and 50 years old in good health and CMV-seronegative. The J gene is TRBJ2-5, the V gene TRBV6-5, with 7 bases identical to TRBD1. Source material: PBMCs. CDR3 DNA sequence: TGTGCCAGCAGCCACAGGGGTGAGACCCAGTACTTC. Translating gives CASSHRGETQYF.